The clone carrying this T cell receptor (beta chain) has a count of ten or more. The data stem from a study of blood T cells in healthy people across ages. Combining a sample-barcoded 5' primer with a J-beta primer mix, a second PCR ran for roughly 7 to 11 cycles. From the 5' RACE reads, TCRdb called clonotypes with MiXCR, one entry per CDR3 protein. This sample has some 930,000 distinct CDR3 sequences; almost 30% occur once, and the top ten carry roughly 10%. There are 15 residues in the CDR3. V shed 4 bases, J shed 4 bases, and the junction held 10 bases outside the gene matches. Germline CDR1 reads SGHTA; CDR2 reads FQGNSA. The sample also formed part of further work on T cells of mothers and their children.

The chain employs TRBV7-2 and TRBJ2-7; 7 bases line up with TRBD1. The specimen was blood. This receptor was identified in a woman aged 40 to 50 in good health. CDR3 bases: TGTGCCAGCAGCTACCGACAGGGTGGGGTTTACGAGCAGTACTTC. Residues: CASSYRQGGVYEQYF.